The T cell receptor (beta chain) described here comes from a study of blood T cell repertoires in COVID-19. Study in general: Sites across the United States, Italy and Spain contributed samples from acute and convalescent COVID-19. Sample material is recorded as cDNA or gDNA derived from T cells, B-cell-depleted T cells, or PBMCs.

This clone is a singleton in its sample. The trim removed 6 bases at V and 6 bases at J, leaving 11 bases unmatched. CDR3 size: 15 residues. Germline V gene lookup returns CDR1 MNHEY and CDR2 SMNVEV (reference sequence). Original handling: Reference gene primer amplification in the assay estimated nucleated cell counts. The data were produced by immunoSEQ multiplex PCR, yet TCRdb's version contains in-frame clones alone and is incomplete. The DNA gave D and trimming, while V, J and clone size come from that table. The profile shows 140,000 to 150,000 clones, over 75% of them singletons. The source is a human donor in a cohort sampled during active COVID-19. Sequencing was performed on peripheral blood. The rearrangement uses TRBV27 and TRBJ1-5; 7 bases are a match to TRBD1. The CDR3 DNA reads as TGTGCCAGCAGCTACGACAGGGTTCCTGGTCAGCCCCAGCATTTT. As protein: CASSYDRVPGQPQHF.